This TCR beta chain was recovered during a study of regulatory T cells in long-lasting Graves disease. V was shortened by 7 bases and J by 1 base, with 11 bases between the two germline ends. The CDR3 totals 12 residues. Germline V CDR1 and CDR2: DFQATT, SNEGSKA (reference sequence). Time point denoted: newly diagnosed GD, antithyroid drugs for less than 3 months. RNA isolated from PBMCs was used to make the TCR library. Patients were enrolled at an endocrinology department in Xi'an, China. Arm-PCR with iRepertoire HTBI primers amplified the CDR3 regions for these TCR beta libraries. TCRdb reprocessed the multiplex PCR reads with MiXCR, giving one entry per CDR3 protein. The data contain fewer than 650,000 distinct CDR3 sequences, under 20% of them seen just once; the ten biggest clones take up around 19%. The table lists this clonotype with a few counts. Separately, the same data were catalogued under a study of T cells in Graves' hyperthyroidism and ophthalmopathy.

This sample comprised peripheral blood mononuclear cells (PBMCs), obtained at new diagnosis, from a patient treated with antithyroid drugs. This chain links TRBV20-1 with TRBJ2-7; D may be TRBD1 (5 bases). The receptor was derived from a woman aged 25 to 45 with Graves disease. Here the CDR3 DNA reads TGCAGTGGGCAGGGTAATTCCTACGAGCAGTACTTC. It translates to CSGQGNSYEQYF.